The table lists the clone carrying this TCR beta chain with a count of one. Per the germline V gene, CDR1 is SGHTA and CDR2 is FQGNSA. V lost 3 bases, J lost 5 bases, and 10 bases stayed unmatched. CDR3 length: 15 amino acids. The entry originates in a study of blood T cell repertoires in COVID-19. Only in-frame clones appear in the TCRdb table, and some are missing; sequencing was by immunoSEQ multiplex PCR. Of 200,000 to 250,000 clones in the sample, 85% were seen once. The material sequenced was PBMCs or T cells enriched from blood (not recorded which). The TCR comes from a man aged 40-49 years who had recovered from COVID-19. V and J are TRBV7-2 and TRBJ2-7, with 7 nucleotides matching TRBD1. The CDR3 spells CASSFSRPGGDEQYF. The DNA of the CDR3 is TGTGCCAGCAGCTTCAGTCGACCAGGGGGTGACGAGCAGTACTTC.